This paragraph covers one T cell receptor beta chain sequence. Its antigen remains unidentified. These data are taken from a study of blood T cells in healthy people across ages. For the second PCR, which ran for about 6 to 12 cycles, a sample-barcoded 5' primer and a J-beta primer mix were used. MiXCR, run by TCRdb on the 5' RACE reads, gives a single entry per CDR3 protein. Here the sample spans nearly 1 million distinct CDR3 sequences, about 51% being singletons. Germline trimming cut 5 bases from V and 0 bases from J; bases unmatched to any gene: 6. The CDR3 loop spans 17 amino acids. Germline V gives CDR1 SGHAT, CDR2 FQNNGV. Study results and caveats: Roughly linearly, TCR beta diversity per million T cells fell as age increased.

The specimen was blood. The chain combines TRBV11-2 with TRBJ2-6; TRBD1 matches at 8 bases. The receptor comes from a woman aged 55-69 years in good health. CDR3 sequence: CASSPGQGFSGANVLTF. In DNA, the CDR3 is TGTGCCAGCAGCCCCGGACAGGGTTTCTCTGGGGCCAACGTCCTGACTTTC.